The T cell receptor beta chain described here comes from a study of long-term antiretroviral therapy in people with HIV. General study findings and limits: Nothing was known about ART adherence, viral resistance or changes in therapy. Post-ART, diversity grew, though it stayed under transplant donor control levels. Dating from about 2003 to 2018, the blood was possibly obtained under older ART regimens.

Survey-level resolution applied to immunoSEQ assay v3.0. Some clones are missing from TCRdb's copy, which holds only in-frame ones; the method was immunoSEQ multiplex PCR. Here the sample spans fewer than 20,000 clones, roughly four fifths being singletons. The CDR3 has 13 residues. Trimming pared 0 bases from V and 2 bases from J, leaving 3 bases between. Germline V CDR1 and CDR2: LNHNV, YYDKDF (reference sequence). Worth noting for this clone: Its target is not known.

The TCR originated in a woman in her 50s with HIV. This sequence joins TRBV15 and TRBJ2-3; D gene uncertain. The specimen comprised unsorted PBMCs, sampled about 2.4 years before starting antiretroviral therapy. The CDR3 DNA reads TGTGCCACCAGCAGAGATCTCACAGATACGCAGTATTTT. This translates into CATSRDLTDTQYF.